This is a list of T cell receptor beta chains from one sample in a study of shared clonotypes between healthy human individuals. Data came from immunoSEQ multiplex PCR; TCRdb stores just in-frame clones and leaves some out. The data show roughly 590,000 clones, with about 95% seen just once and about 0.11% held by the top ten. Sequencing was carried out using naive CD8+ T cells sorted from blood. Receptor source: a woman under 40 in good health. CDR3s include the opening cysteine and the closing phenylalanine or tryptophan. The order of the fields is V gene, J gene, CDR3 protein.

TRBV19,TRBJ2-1,CASSTKRGPGGEQFF
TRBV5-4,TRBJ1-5,CASSCPYPGEQSDQPQHF
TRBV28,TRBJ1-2,CASSLGRFYRAGYGYTF
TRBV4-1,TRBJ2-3,CASSQEGLISEYF
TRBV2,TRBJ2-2,CASSVGQGAWELFF
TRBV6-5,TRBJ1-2,CASSPRTAGYYGYTF
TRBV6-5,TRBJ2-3,CASSYGARSDTQYF
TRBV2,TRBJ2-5,CASRLTRTGYQETQYF
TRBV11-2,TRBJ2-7,CASSYFTLYEQYF
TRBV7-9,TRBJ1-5,CASSLGGKNNQPQHF
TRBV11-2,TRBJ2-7,CASSLSGEGTYEQYF
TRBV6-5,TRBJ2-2,CASSPVYTGELFF
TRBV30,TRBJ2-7,CAWTDDSYEQYF
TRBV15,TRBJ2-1,CATSREGLAGGPNNEQFF
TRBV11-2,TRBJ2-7,CASSLGGGGYEQYF
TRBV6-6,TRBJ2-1,CASSLAGPFGNEQFF
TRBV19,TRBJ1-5,CASRIRDSNQPQHF
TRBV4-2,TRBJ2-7,CASSQGQAGVSTPSEQYF
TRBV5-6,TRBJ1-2,CASSPGGLYGYTF
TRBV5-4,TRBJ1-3,CASSLMGAYGNTIYF
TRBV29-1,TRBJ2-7,CSVEVKVPYEQYF
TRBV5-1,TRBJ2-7,CASSLASGNEQYF
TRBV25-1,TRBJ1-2,CASSGDVHGYTF
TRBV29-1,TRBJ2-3,CSVTNYRDRSTDTQYF
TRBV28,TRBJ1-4,CASTFEGLEGKTVF
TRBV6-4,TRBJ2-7,CASSLLSEQYF
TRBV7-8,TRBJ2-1,CASSLRLAGYNEQFF
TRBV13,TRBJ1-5,CASSLRGGNQPQHF
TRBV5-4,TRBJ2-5,CASSLESYETQYF
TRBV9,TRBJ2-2,CASSAPEGTGELFF
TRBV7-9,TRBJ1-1,CASSLGGPNTEAFF
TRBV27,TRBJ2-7,CASSLSIGGTGDHEQYF
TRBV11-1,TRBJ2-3,CASSLEDAGARSDTQYF
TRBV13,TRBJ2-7,CASSTSGSGEQYF
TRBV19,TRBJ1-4,CASNLGQGPNEKLFF
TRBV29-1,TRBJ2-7,CSVVTRTSNNRYEQYF
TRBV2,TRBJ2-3,CASRDQTDENTDTQYF